This T cell receptor beta chain came from a study of T-cell reconstitution after alpha-beta-depleted transplantation in children. Whole-study results and caveats: Reported findings indicate that, about two months after transplant, alpha-beta T cells came from several hundred expanded clones, which were derived from non-depleted graft cells. After transplant, high TCRbeta diversity at day 60 in some patients arose from surviving recipient T cells and thymic progenitors.

This clonotype has ten or more counts. The antigen remains undetermined. Preparation of the TCRbeta library involved a method that used unique molecular identifiers. TCRdb redid the calling of the PCR reads with MiXCR, one entry per CDR3 protein. The sample holds around 420,000 distinct CDR3 sequences, around 16% seen once. Sequenced here: PBMCs, mostly from graft donor cells, sampled 360 days after TCRalphabeta/CD19-depleted stem cell transplant. The TCR was taken from a boy under two years old who had a stem cell transplant for Wiskott-Aldrich syndrome, so the T cells may come from the graft donor.

This chain's CDR3 is CASSLGGLMYEQYF. The DNA of the CDR3 is TGTGCCAGCAGTTTAGGGGGGCTTATGTACGAGCAGTACTTC. The genes are TRBV28 and TRBJ2-7; D possibly uses TRBD1 or TRBD2 (6 bases each). The ends were cut back, 2 bases at V and 4 bases at J, with 12 bases in the middle. This CDR3 is 14 amino acids long. Germline V gene sequence: CDR1 MDHEN, CDR2 SYDVKM.